Shown below are 17 T cell receptor beta chains from a single sample sequenced in a study of regulatory and conventional T cells in RAG deficiency. Only in-frame clones appear in the TCRdb table, and some are missing; sequencing was by immunoSEQ multiplex PCR. The data hold fewer than 35,000 clones, with 70% to 90% observed a single time. In addition, the sample was reused for a study of regulatory T cells. Per that paper: Amplification used 52 TRBV primers and 13 TRBJ primers.

Specimen: CD8+ T cells sorted from blood. These receptors were collected from a human donor in good health.

J is TRBJ1-3 and V is TRBV15, with D possibly matching TRBD1 (5 bases). From germline, CDR1 is LNHNV and CDR2 YYDKDF (reference sequence). The V gene lost 0 bases and the J gene lost 0 bases, with 12 bases spanning the gap. This CDR3 has 17 residues. As DNA, the CDR3 is TGTGCCACCAGCAGAGAGGTGGGACTGAACTCTGGAAACACCATATATTTT. Translated: CATSREVGLNSGNTIYF.

The rearrangement links TRBV9 to TRBJ1-2; D gene uncertain. With 4 bases removed from V and 5 bases from J, the gap between germline ends came to 18 bases. The germline gives CDR1 SGDLS, CDR2 YYNGEE. The CDR3 length is 15 residues. CDR3 in DNA: TGTGCCAGCAGCTCCCCCGCGGCAGTGCCGTATGGCTACACCTTC. Protein: CASSSPAAVPYGYTF.

The rearrangement joins TRBV6-1 to TRBJ1-2; possible D gene TRBD1, 6 bases. The CDR3 covers 12 residues. Trimming cost V 6 bases and J 8 bases, with 13 bases left between them. Germline V gives CDR1 MNHNS, CDR2 SASEGT. The DNA for the CDR3 is TGTGCCAGCAGCTCCACAGGGTTCGGCTACACCTTC. Amino acid sequence: CASSSTGFGYTF.

This chain uses TRBV19 with TRBJ2-7, with D uncertain. CDR1 is LNHDA and CDR2 is SQIVND in the germline V gene (reference sequence). The CDR3 is 11 residues long. The V gene lost 4 bases and the J gene lost 7 bases, with 8 bases spanning the gap. CDR3 in DNA: TGTGCCAGTAGTACCGGTTGGGAGCAGTACTTC. It codes for CASSTGWEQYF.

CDR3 residues: CASSIRGAGYQETQYF. Here the CDR3 DNA reads TGTGCCAGTAGTATTCGTGGCGCCGGGTACCAAGAGACCCAGTACTTC. The rearrangement uses TRBV19 and TRBJ2-5; D unresolved. This CDR3 is 16 amino acids long. Germline V gene lookup returns CDR1 LNHDA and CDR2 SQIVND (reference sequence). V shed 3 bases and J shed 0 bases, with 14 bases lying between them.

The gene calls are TRBV5-6 and TRBJ2-7; D could derive from TRBD1 or TRBD2 (5 bases each). Germline-derived CDR1 and CDR2 are SGHDT and YYEEEE. This CDR3 contains 13 residues. V was cut by 1 base and J by 9 bases, with 14 bases left in between. Here the CDR3 reads CASSLFSEGWQYF. The CDR3, as DNA: TGTGCCAGCAGCTTGTTCAGTGAGGGGTGGCAGTACTTC.

This clone is a singleton in its sample. V usage is TRBV6-6 and J usage is TRBJ1-1; D is uncertain. V shed 7 bases and J shed 4 bases, with 16 bases lying between them. Germline V gene data show CDR1 as MNHNY and CDR2 as SVGAGI (reference sequence). The CDR3 is 14 residues long. DNA of the CDR3: TGTGCCAGCACCACGGCAGATCCAGGCACTGAAGCTTTCTTT. Protein sequence: CASTTADPGTEAFF.

V and J are TRBV19 and TRBJ1-6, with 7 bases lining up with TRBD1. V lost 4 bases, J lost 10 bases, and 4 bases stayed unmatched. Germline V gene sequence: CDR1 LNHDA, CDR2 SQIVND (reference sequence). The CDR3 is 13 amino acids. The CDR3, as DNA: TGTGCCAGTAGTAATACAGGGGAGTCACCCCTCCACTTT. It is translated as CASSNTGESPLHF.

In its sample, this clone was seen a few times. This chain joins TRBV7-9 and TRBJ1-4; the match to TRBD1 covers 8 bases. The CDR3 length is 16 residues. CDR1 SEHNR and CDR2 FQNEAQ come from the germline V gene (reference sequence). Trimming removed 4 bases from V and 8 bases from J; junction bases left unmatched: 12. CDR3 bases: TGTGCCAGCAGCTACATTCAGGGGGCGCTGACCGAAAAACTGTTTTTT. It is translated as CASSYIQGALTEKLFF.

The V and J genes are TRBV9 and TRBJ2-1; TRBD2 aligns across 7 bases. Germline V CDR1 and CDR2: SGDLS, YYNGEE. The V gene end was trimmed by 4 bases and the J gene end by 6 bases; junction bases not matched to a gene: 25. The CDR3 runs 20 residues. CDR3: CASSPQRGRDYPSLANEQFF. The CDR3 region has the DNA TGTGCCAGCAGCCCTCAACGGGGGAGGGACTATCCTAGTTTGGCCAATGAGCAGTTCTTC.

V and J are TRBV6-5 and TRBJ2-1; D not certain. Trimming shortened V by 6 bases and J by 7 bases, and 7 bases separated the two germline ends. The CDR3 contains 11 residues. Germline V gives CDR1 MNHEY, CDR2 SVGAGI. The CDR3 nucleotides read TGTGCCAGCAGAGTGAAAAATGAGCAGTTCTTC. Translating it yields CASRVKNEQFF.

The J gene is TRBJ2-5, the V gene TRBV23-1, with 12 bases fitting TRBD2. TRBV23-1 is sorted into the ORF group, with uncertain function. There are 18 residues in the CDR3. Trimming at V came to 8 bases and at J to 2 bases, leaving 15 bases not matched to a gene. In nucleotides, the CDR3 is TGCGCCAGCGGCGTTCAGCTAGCGGGAGGGCCTGGGCAAGAGACCCAGTACTTC. Translation gives CASGVQLAGGPGQETQYF.

This clone was picked up one time. The V gene is TRBV27, the J gene TRBJ2-5; tentative D call: TRBD1 (5 bases). The CDR3 contains 13 residues. The ends were cut back, 8 bases at V and 7 bases at J, with 17 bases in the middle. Germline CDR1 reads MNHEY; CDR2 reads SMNVEV (reference sequence). The chain's CDR3 is CASCLDSEGTQYF. CDR3 nucleotide sequence: TGTGCCAGCTGCCTCGACAGTGAAGGGACCCAGTACTTC.

The CDR3 region is CASSPGSMSTEAFF. DNA of the CDR3: TGTGCCAGCAGCCCTGGTAGTATGAGTACTGAAGCTTTCTTT. The chain couples TRBV27 to TRBJ1-1; unclear D gene. V was pared by 6 bases and J by 5 bases, with 16 bases between. CDR1 MNHEY and CDR2 SMNVEV come from the germline V gene (reference sequence). The CDR3 runs 14 residues.

The rearrangement links TRBV6-1 to TRBJ1-2, with 7 bases that match TRBD1. The CDR3 covers 12 residues. CDR1 MNHNS and CDR2 SASEGT come from the germline V gene. Unmatched junction bases numbered 8, after V lost 10 bases and J lost 6 bases. The CDR3 coding sequence is TGTGCCACGGATTCCAGGGGGAATGGCTACACCTTC. Translating it yields CATDSRGNGYTF.

In this sample, this clone turned up once. J is TRBJ1-4 and V is TRBV6-5; D not resolved. CDR1 MNHEY and CDR2 SVGAGI come from the germline V gene. The CDR3 consists of 12 residues. The V end lost 5 bases, the J end lost 13 bases, and 14 bases lay between the germline ends. This CDR3 is CASSTGSAGLFF. In DNA, the CDR3 is TGTGCCAGCAGTACGGGATCGGCGGGACTGTTTTTT.

The chain couples TRBV7-9 to TRBJ2-4; TRBD1 aligns across 7 bases. CDR3 length: 15 amino acids. The junction had 8 bases not matched to a gene; V was cut back by 5 bases and J by 4 bases. Germline-derived CDR1 and CDR2 are SEHNR and FQNEAQ (reference sequence). The CDR3 here is CASSRGTEQKNIQYF. The CDR3 bases are TGTGCCAGCAGCCGAGGGACAGAGCAAAAAAACATTCAGTACTTC.